The 13 T cell receptor beta chains below come from one sample, sequenced in a study of early stage breast cancer tumors. Using immunoSEQ multiplex PCR, the repertoire was profiled, and TCRdb retains in-frame clones only, with some absent. The sample lists some 30,000 clones; 84% were seen once. The material sequenced was blood. The receptors were sampled from a person between 50 and 60 years old with breast cancer.

This clone was seen only once. The rearrangement links TRBV7-2 to TRBJ2-1; D possibly corresponds to TRBD2 (5 bases). Trimming removed 4 bases from V and 10 bases from J, with 14 bases in between. This CDR3 is built from 13 residues. CDR1 SGHTA and CDR2 FQGNSA come from the germline V gene. In DNA, the CDR3 is TGTGCCAGCAGCTCTAGGACGGACTTGGAGCAGTTCTTC. Its protein product is CASSSRTDLEQFF.

CDR3 amino acids: CASSPAPAVNEQFF. DNA of the CDR3: TGTGCCAGCAGCCCCGCTCCCGCGGTTAATGAGCAGTTCTTC. V gene TRBV7-3 combines with J gene TRBJ2-1; no clear D gene. The germline V and J ends were trimmed by 5 bases and 7 bases, with 15 bases remaining between them. CDR3 size: 14 residues. Germline values: CDR1 SGHTA, CDR2 FQGTGA.

The CDR3 protein is CASSGAGPEETQYF. The CDR3 coding sequence is TGTGCCAGCTCGGGAGCGGGCCCGGAGGAGACCCAGTACTTC. The chain links TRBV5-4 to TRBJ2-5, with D possibly TRBD2 on 6 matching bases. Trimming took 7 bases from V and 5 from J, leaving 18 bases between them. Germline values: CDR1 SGHNT, CDR2 YYREEE (reference sequence). The CDR3 contains 14 residues.

The chain links TRBV5-1 to TRBJ2-5; unclear D gene. The germline V gene has CDR1 SGHRS and CDR2 YFSETQ. The CDR3 has 16 residues. V lost 0 bases, J lost 0 bases, and 12 bases lay in between. The CDR3 here is CASSLGLAANQETQYF. The DNA of the CDR3 is TGCGCCAGCAGCTTGGGATTGGCAGCAAACCAAGAGACCCAGTACTTC.

In its sample, this clone is medium-sized. The chain links TRBV7-7 to TRBJ2-2; maybe TRBD2 (5 bases). V lost 5 bases to trimming and J lost 6 bases, with 13 bases between them. The CDR3 covers 14 residues. Germline lookup yields CDR1 SSHAT and CDR2 FNYEAQ (reference sequence). CDR3 region: CASSLTSGAGELFF. The DNA for the CDR3 is TGTGCCAGCAGCCTTACTAGTGGGGCCGGGGAGCTGTTTTTT.

This chain links TRBV7-2 with TRBJ2-7; D may be TRBD2 (6 bases). Trimming shortened V by 1 base and J by 4 bases, and 20 bases separated the two germline ends. This CDR3 has 17 amino acids. Germline V gene sequence: CDR1 SGHTA, CDR2 FQGNSA. For the CDR3, the DNA is TGTGCCAGCAGCTTAGAGTGGCCGACTAGAGGGCCGTACGAGCAGTACTTC. Translated: CASSLEWPTRGPYEQYF.

This clone has only a few counts. This chain links TRBV27 with TRBJ2-6; D gene unclear. CDR3 length: 15 amino acids. Germline CDR1 is MNHEY and CDR2 is SMNVEV (reference sequence). V was trimmed by 2 bases and J by 2 bases, leaving 7 bases between them. The CDR3 spells CASSLLSTGANVLTF. CDR3 nucleotides: TGTGCCAGCAGTTTACTCAGCACTGGGGCCAACGTCCTGACTTTC.

There are a few counts of this clone. V gene TRBV14 combines with J gene TRBJ2-1; D perhaps matches TRBD2 (6 bases). CDR1 is SGHDN, CDR2 FVKESK, per germline. This CDR3 comprises 15 residues. Trimming stripped 4 bases from V and 6 bases from J, with 16 bases between. CDR3 nucleotides: TGTGCCAGCAGCCCTTGGGTCGCCGGGGGCAATGAGCAGTTCTTC. It is translated as CASSPWVAGGNEQFF.

The chain joins TRBV29-1 to TRBJ2-3; 10 nucleotides agree with TRBD2. CDR3 length equals 15 residues. Trimming at V came to 3 bases and at J to 7 bases, leaving 10 bases not matched to a gene. Germline V gene lookup returns CDR1 SQVTM and CDR2 ANQGSEA. The CDR3: CSVDKLAGSLNTQYF. CDR3 DNA: TGCAGCGTTGATAAACTAGCGGGGTCTCTGAATACGCAGTATTTT.

The chain has TRBV13 and TRBJ1-1; D is possibly TRBD1 (5 bases). CDR1 and CDR2 (germline): PRHDT, FYEKMQ (reference sequence). The CDR3 has 15 amino acids. Trimming left V 1 base short and J 2 bases short, with 11 bases between. The CDR3: CASSLAGHGNTEAFF. CDR3 nucleotide sequence: TGTGCCAGCAGCTTAGCAGGACACGGTAACACTGAAGCTTTCTTT. Full variable domain (missing parts from reference TRBV13 and TRBJ1-1): AAGVIQSPRHLIKEKRETATLKCYPIPRHDTVYWYQQGPGQDPQFLISFYEKMQSDKGSIPDRFSAQQFSDYHSELNMSSLELGDSALYFCASSLAGHGNTEAFFGQGTRLTVV.

This clone was counted only a few times. The V and J genes are TRBV20-1 and TRBJ2-1; D call uncertain. Looked up from germline, CDR1 is DFQATT and CDR2 is SNEGSKA (reference sequence). The CDR3 totals 10 residues. With 2 bases removed from V and 6 bases from J, the gap between germline ends came to 2 bases. The CDR3 region has the DNA TGCAGTGCTAGATTCAATGAGCAGTTCTTC. Its translation is CSARFNEQFF.

This chain connects TRBV7-9 to TRBJ1-4, with no clear D. Between the trimmed V and J ends, which lost 5 bases and 5 bases, there was a span of 6 bases. Germline-derived CDR1 and CDR2 are SEHNR and FQNEAQ (reference sequence). CDR3 length: 12 amino acids. The CDR3 protein is CASSPMNEKLFF. In DNA form, the CDR3 reads TGTGCCAGCAGCCCCATGAATGAAAAACTGTTTTTT.

The V call is TRBV11-1, the J call TRBJ1-1; TRBD1 might be the D (5 bases). V shed 4 bases and J shed 5 bases, with 14 bases lying between them. This CDR3 contains 14 residues. CDR1 and CDR2 from the germline V gene are SGHAT and FQDESV (reference sequence). The chain's CDR3 is CASSSPQGWTEAFF. The CDR3 coding sequence is TGTGCCAGCAGCTCACCCCAGGGATGGACTGAAGCTTTCTTT. Supplemented by reference TRBV11-1 and TRBJ1-1, the full variable domain reads EAEVAQSPRYKITEKSQAVAFWCDPISGHATLYWYRQILGQGPELLVQFQDESVVDDSQLPKDRFSAERLKGVDSTLKIQPAELGDSAMYLCASSSPQGWTEAFFGQGTRLTVV.